A selection of T cell receptor beta chains follows, all from one sample in a study of blood T cell repertoires in COVID-19. TCRdb keeps only in-frame clones here, not all; method: immunoSEQ multiplex PCR. The sample includes some 130,000 clones, around nine tenths of them seen just once. The sample consisted of peripheral blood. The receptors derive from a woman in her 70s with COVID-19, enrolled during active disease. CDR3s include the opening cysteine and the closing phenylalanine or tryptophan.

v_call: TRBV24-1
j_call: TRBJ2-4
cdr3_aa: CATSDGQGAGKNIQYF

v_call: TRBV3-1/TRBV3-2
j_call: TRBJ2-1
cdr3_aa: CASSLWLAGVDEQFF

v_call: TRBV18
j_call: TRBJ1-1
cdr3_aa: CASSPGQGGTEAFF

v_call: TRBV3-1/TRBV3-2
j_call: TRBJ2-7
cdr3_aa: CASSPRSSGGALEQYF

v_call: TRBV5-4
j_call: TRBJ1-1
cdr3_aa: CASSLEGGVEAFF

v_call: TRBV18
j_call: TRBJ1-2
cdr3_aa: CASSPAGQANYGYTF

v_call: TRBV7-2
j_call: TRBJ2-7
cdr3_aa: CASSLVLAGRASYEQYF

v_call: TRBV29-1
j_call: TRBJ2-4
cdr3_aa: CSVEGGGAGEDIQYF

v_call: TRBV6-5
j_call: TRBJ1-1
cdr3_aa: CASSYAAGDTEAFF

v_call: TRBV21-1
j_call: TRBJ2-7
cdr3_aa: CASTGQGEITEQYF

v_call: TRBV28
j_call: TRBJ1-2
cdr3_aa: CASSFVDRGGKGYTF

v_call: TRBV19
j_call: TRBJ2-3
cdr3_aa: CATSPGLAGGPIYTDTQYF

v_call: TRBV5-6
j_call: TRBJ1-2
cdr3_aa: CASSQPGTGPGYTF

v_call: TRBV28
j_call: TRBJ2-7
cdr3_aa: CASSLLTGSEQYF

v_call: TRBV3-1/TRBV3-2
j_call: TRBJ2-5
cdr3_aa: CASSQDRLAGGRTQYF

v_call: TRBV19
j_call: TRBJ2-2
cdr3_aa: CASSMEGGAGELFF

v_call: TRBV3-1/TRBV3-2
j_call: TRBJ2-1
cdr3_aa: CASSPSGGNTLKQFF

v_call: TRBV30
j_call: TRBJ1-5
cdr3_aa: CAWSAARTDYSNQPQHF

v_call: TRBV29-1
j_call: TRBJ2-3
cdr3_aa: CSVLMGVGDTQYF

v_call: TRBV28
j_call: TRBJ2-3
cdr3_aa: CASSPPPTDTQYF

v_call: TRBV5-1
j_call: TRBJ2-5
cdr3_aa: CASSSGPGTSSETQYF

v_call: TRBV5-1
j_call: TRBJ2-2
cdr3_aa: CASSLEVRAGELFF

v_call: TRBV21-1
j_call: TRBJ1-6
cdr3_aa: CASSPRGGLQGYSPLHF

v_call: TRBV6-5
j_call: TRBJ1-2
cdr3_aa: CASTPFPAPGYTF

v_call: TRBV18
j_call: TRBJ2-3
cdr3_aa: CASSPGGRDTQYF

v_call: TRBV19
j_call: TRBJ1-5
cdr3_aa: CASSPGTGGGQPQHF

v_call: TRBV18
j_call: TRBJ1-4
cdr3_aa: CASSSGTGVEKLFF

v_call: TRBV28
j_call: TRBJ2-1
cdr3_aa: CASRPPGGSNEQFF

v_call: TRBV7-2
j_call: TRBJ2-3
cdr3_aa: CASSLERGGGRDTQYF

v_call: TRBV9
j_call: TRBJ2-1
cdr3_aa: CASSVPRIGPGTRTGINEQFF

v_call: TRBV9
j_call: TRBJ2-1
cdr3_aa: CASSTLSGGSEQFF

v_call: TRBV30
j_call: TRBJ1-3
cdr3_aa: CAWRATGTGLGNTIYF

v_call: TRBV30
j_call: TRBJ1-1
cdr3_aa: CAWRRVNTEAFF

v_call: TRBV11-2
j_call: TRBJ2-3
cdr3_aa: CASRSLAGGGTQYF

v_call: TRBV7-2
j_call: TRBJ2-5
cdr3_aa: CASSLSGLARVRETQYF

v_call: TRBV29-1
j_call: TRBJ2-7
cdr3_aa: CSVEDNSYEQYF

v_call: TRBV28
j_call: TRBJ1-5
cdr3_aa: CASSFGTGWQPQHF

v_call: TRBV6-6
j_call: TRBJ1-1
cdr3_aa: CASRRWGQGAVEAFF

v_call: TRBV9
j_call: TRBJ1-6
cdr3_aa: CASSVSLGTTNSPLHF

v_call: TRBV12-3/TRBV12-4
j_call: TRBJ1-1
cdr3_aa: CASSSTRGEAFF